This entry lists 23 T cell receptor beta chains sequenced from one sample in a study of neurological immune-mediated disorders. TCRdb ran MiXCR on the 5' RACE reads and lists one entry per CDR3 protein. Among around 46,000 distinct CDR3 sequences, under 2% were seen once, and the ten largest hold 2.2%. The specimen sequenced was PBMCs. The receptors were gathered from a woman aged 40 to 55 with multiple sclerosis.

Points on this clonotype: It may be a read error: a sequence one base away is much more abundant. The genes are TRBV12-2 and TRBJ1-1. TRBV12-2 is described as a pseudogene. CDR3 length: 13 amino acids. CDR3 loop: CESRLEGNTEAFF. The CDR3 region has the DNA TGTGAAAGTCGCTTAGAGGGGAACACTGAAGCTTTCTTT.

This clonotype was seen ten or more times. This sequence joins TRBV6-5 and TRBJ1-2; D possibly corresponds to TRBD1 (6 bases). The ends were cut back, 4 bases at V and 8 bases at J, with 17 bases in the middle. Germline CDR1 MNHEY, CDR2 SVGAGI. The CDR3 is 14 residues long. The CDR3 DNA reads TGTGCCAGCAGTTCCGGTCCAGGGGTGCAAGGCTACACCTTC. It is translated as CASSSGPGVQGYTF.

Many counts were recorded for this clonotype. The chain combines TRBV20-1 with TRBJ2-7, with 9 bases that match TRBD2. This CDR3 region has 15 residues. The V gene end was trimmed by 2 bases and the J gene end by 2 bases; junction bases not matched to a gene: 7. Per germline, CDR1 DFQATT and CDR2 SNEGSKA (reference sequence). The chain's CDR3 is CSARPASGVTYEQYF. CDR3 bases: TGCAGTGCTAGACCGGCTAGCGGGGTTACCTACGAGCAGTACTTC.

This clonotype was seen at least ten times. The V call is TRBV6-5, the J call TRBJ1-5, with D tentatively TRBD1 (5 bases). Germline V CDR1 and CDR2: MNHEY, SVGAGI. The CDR3 length is 15 residues. Trimming cost V 6 bases and J 3 bases, with 15 bases left between them. The DNA of the CDR3 is TGTGCCAGCAGAGCCGGGACGGGGAACAATCAGCCCCAGCATTTT. Its translation: CASRAGTGNNQPQHF.

This clonotype showed up many times. The CDR3 sequence is CSVRTADTQYF. The CDR3 nucleotides are TGCAGCGTTCGGACAGCAGATACGCAGTATTTT. The chain carries TRBV29-1 and TRBJ2-3; a weak D match, TRBD1 (6 bases). V was clipped by 5 bases and J by 4 bases, with 7 bases between them. Per the germline V gene, CDR1 is SQVTM and CDR2 is ANQGSEA. The CDR3 contains 11 residues.

This clonotype was counted at least ten times. The CDR3 loop reads CASSLGLAENTQYF. CDR3 DNA sequence: TGTGCCAGCAGCCTGGGACTAGCGGAAAATACGCAGTATTTT. V is TRBV7-2 and J is TRBJ2-3; 11 bases match TRBD2. Germline V gene lookup returns CDR1 SGHTA and CDR2 FQGNSA. Unmatched junction bases numbered 5, after V lost 5 bases and J lost 7 bases. The CDR3 covers 14 residues.

At least ten counts were recorded for this clonotype. This chain connects TRBV7-8 to TRBJ2-5; the D is unclear. Germline lookup yields CDR1 SGHVS and CDR2 FQNEAQ. With 4 bases removed from V and 4 bases from J, the gap between germline ends came to 10 bases. This CDR3 comprises 13 residues. The CDR3 bases are TGTGCCAGCAGCTCCGGGTCCCGAGAGACCCAGTACTTC. Protein: CASSSGSRETQYF.

CDR3: CASSESRGFYEQYF. CDR3 DNA: TGCGCCAGCAGTGAGTCGCGTGGGTTCTACGAGCAGTACTTC. The rearrangement uses TRBV10-1 and TRBJ2-7, with D unclear. V was pared by 0 bases and J by 3 bases, with 9 bases between. This CDR3 spans 14 amino acids. The germline CDR1 and CDR2 sequences are WNHNN and SYGVQD (reference sequence).

This clonotype was observed many times. The chain employs TRBV12-3 or TRBV12-4 and TRBJ2-1; D is uncertain. The V end was cut by 6 bases, the J end by 9 bases, with 9 bases between. This CDR3 region has 11 residues. In DNA, the CDR3 is TGTGCCAGCAGCCCAATGAGTGAGCAGTTCTTC. Translation gives CASSPMSEQFF.

The table lists this clonotype with many counts. The chain employs TRBV5-5 and TRBJ1-6, with TRBD1 as a possible D gene (5 bases). Germline loops: CDR1 SGHKS, CDR2 YYEKEE (reference sequence). With 4 bases removed from V and 11 bases from J, the gap between germline ends came to 16 bases. The CDR3 is made up of 14 amino acids. This chain's CDR3 is CASSQPGRGAPLHF. The CDR3 coding sequence is TGTGCCAGCAGCCAGCCAGGGCGGGGTGCACCCCTCCACTTT.

This clonotype came up many times. The chain recombines TRBV4-2 with TRBJ2-4; 7 bases match TRBD2. The V segment lost 0 bases and the J segment 0 bases; nucleotides outside the gene matches: 5. Germline CDR1 reads LGHNA; CDR2 reads YNFKEQ. The CDR3 has 17 amino acids. The CDR3 protein is CASSQDRGGGAKNIQYF. The CDR3 DNA follows: TGTGCCAGCAGCCAAGATCGGGGCGGGGGAGCCAAAAACATTCAGTACTTC.

The chain couples TRBV20-1 to TRBJ2-7, with a possible D match to TRBD2 (5 bases). This CDR3 region has 12 residues. The V end lost 5 bases, the J end lost 3 bases, and 11 bases lay between the germline ends. Germline V CDR1 and CDR2: DFQATT, SNEGSKA (reference sequence). CDR3 in DNA: TGCAGTGCTGGCCCCGGAGGCTACGAGCAGTACTTC. Translating it yields CSAGPGGYEQYF.

At least ten counts were recorded for this clonotype. The V and J genes are TRBV20-1 and TRBJ1-4, with 7 bases that match TRBD1. The junction had 8 bases not matched to a gene; V was cut back by 3 bases and J by 7 bases. The germline V gene has CDR1 DFQATT and CDR2 SNEGSKA (reference sequence). The CDR3 has 14 amino acids. DNA for the CDR3: TGCAGTGCTAGGAAAGGGGGCCTGGGTGAAAAACTGTTTTTT. This codes for CSARKGGLGEKLFF.

This clonotype has at least ten counts. V and J are TRBV7-9 and TRBJ2-7; TRBD2 might be the D (5 bases). Per the germline V gene, CDR1 is SEHNR and CDR2 is FQNEAQ (reference sequence). CDR3 size: 13 residues. Trimming took 3 bases from V and 7 from J, leaving 13 bases between them. CDR3 amino acids: CASSLVRSGEQYF. In DNA, the CDR3 is TGTGCCAGCAGCTTGGTCCGATCGGGGGAGCAGTACTTC.

This clonotype was counted ten times or more. The chain has TRBV10-3 and TRBJ2-7; D gene ambiguous. Trimming cost V 6 bases and J 7 bases, with 13 bases left between them. CDR3 size: 12 residues. Germline lookup yields CDR1 ENHRY and CDR2 SYGVKD. CDR3 amino acids: CAISWTPGEQYF. As DNA, the CDR3 is TGTGCCATCAGCTGGACCCCCGGGGAGCAGTACTTC.

The table lists this clonotype with many counts. The rearrangement links TRBV20-1 to TRBJ2-1, with 7 nucleotides matching TRBD1. The trim removed 2 bases at V and 5 bases at J, leaving 3 bases unmatched. Germline values: CDR1 DFQATT, CDR2 SNEGSKA (reference sequence). This CDR3 has 13 residues. CDR3 nucleotides: TGCAGTGCTAGACCGGGACAGAACAATGAGCAGTTCTTC. This encodes CSARPGQNNEQFF.

This clonotype was detected many times. V and J are TRBV29-1 and TRBJ2-3, with D possibly TRBD1 on 6 matching bases. Trimming removed 0 bases from V and 3 bases from J, with 10 bases in between. This CDR3 is built from 14 residues. Per germline, CDR1 SQVTM and CDR2 ANQGSEA. CDR3 amino acids: CSVEDQGPTDTQYF. The CDR3 DNA reads TGCAGCGTTGAAGACCAGGGGCCGACAGATACGCAGTATTTT.

This clonotype was seen many times. The chain combines TRBV7-3 with TRBJ2-2, with D maybe TRBD2 (6 bases). Germline loops: CDR1 SGHTA, CDR2 FQGTGA. V lost 5 bases and J 7 bases, leaving 14 bases between the germline ends. The CDR3 length is 14 residues. The CDR3 loop reads CASSLSRRGGELFF. CDR3 nucleotide sequence: TGTGCCAGCAGCCTAAGTCGGAGGGGCGGGGAGCTGTTTTTT.

At least ten counts were recorded for this clonotype. The rearrangement uses TRBV6-5 and TRBJ1-2; D is undetermined. Germline-derived CDR1 and CDR2 are MNHEY and SVGAGI. CDR3 length equals 14 residues. V shed 5 bases and J shed 6 bases, with 16 bases lying between them. This chain's CDR3 is CASSPSSYDDGYTF. The CDR3 nucleotides read TGTGCCAGCAGTCCCTCCTCCTATGACGATGGCTACACCTTC.

A remark on this clonotype: This may stem from a read error, because a much larger clone lies one nucleotide away. The chain links TRBV5-1 to TRBJ2-7, with D unclear. The germline CDR1 and CDR2 sequences are SGHRS and YFSETQ. CDR3 length: 12 amino acids. The CDR3, as DNA: TGCGACAGCAGCTTGAACCGGTACGAGCAGTACTTC. Its translation is CDSSLNRYEQYF.

This clonotype was picked up many times. This chain uses TRBV6-4 with TRBJ2-3, with D maybe TRBD2 (7 bases). Trimming stripped 5 bases from V and 1 base from J, with 16 bases between. Germline lookup yields CDR1 MRHNA and CDR2 SNTAGT. CDR3 length: 16 residues. This chain's CDR3 is CASSLEGGRGTDTQYF. The CDR3 bases are TGTGCCAGCAGTCTAGAGGGGGGGAGGGGCACAGATACGCAGTATTTT.

This clonotype was seen at least ten times. J is TRBJ1-5 and V is TRBV5-1, with D uncertain. CDR3 length: 13 amino acids. Germline CDR1 and CDR2: SGHRS and YFSETQ. V was clipped by 0 bases and J by 6 bases, with 7 bases between them. This chain's CDR3 is CASSLGGSQPQHF. For the CDR3, the DNA is TGCGCCAGCAGCTTGGGGGGTAGTCAGCCCCAGCATTTT.

This clonotype showed up many times. V and J are TRBV20-1 and TRBJ2-1; D is unresolved. CDR1 DFQATT and CDR2 SNEGSKA come from the germline V gene (reference sequence). The germline V and J ends were trimmed by 3 bases and 0 bases, with 6 bases remaining between them. This CDR3 is 13 amino acids long. CDR3 DNA: TGCAGTGCTAGCAGCGACTCCTACAATGAGCAGTTCTTC. Translated: CSASSDSYNEQFF.